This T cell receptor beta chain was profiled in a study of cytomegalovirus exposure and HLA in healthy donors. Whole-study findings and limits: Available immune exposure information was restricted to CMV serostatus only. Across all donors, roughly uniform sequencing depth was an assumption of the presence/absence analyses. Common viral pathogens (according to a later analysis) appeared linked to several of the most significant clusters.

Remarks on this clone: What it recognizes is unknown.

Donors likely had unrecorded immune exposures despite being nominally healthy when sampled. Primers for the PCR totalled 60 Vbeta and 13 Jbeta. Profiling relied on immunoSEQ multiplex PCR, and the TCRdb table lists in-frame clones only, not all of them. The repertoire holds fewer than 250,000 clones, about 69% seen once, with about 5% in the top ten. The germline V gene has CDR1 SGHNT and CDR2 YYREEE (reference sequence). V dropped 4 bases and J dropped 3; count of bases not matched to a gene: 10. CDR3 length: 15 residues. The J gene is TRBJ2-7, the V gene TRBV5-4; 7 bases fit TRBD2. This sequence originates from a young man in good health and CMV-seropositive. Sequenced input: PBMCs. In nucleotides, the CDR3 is TGTGCCAGCAGCCCCCGTCCGGGGGGATACTACGAGCAGTACTTC. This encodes CASSPRPGGYYEQYF.